Sequencing of this T cell receptor beta chain was carried out in a study of neurological immune-mediated disorders. The cDNA was synthesized by means of template-switch 5'RACE, which was carried out with 10-nucleotide random UMIs. TCRdb recomputed calls from the 5' RACE reads with MiXCR, one row per CDR3 protein. The sample includes tens of thousands of distinct CDR3 sequences, roughly 3.5% seen only once; the top ten take approximately 1.5%. CDR3 length equals 12 residues. Trimming cost V 2 bases and J 5 bases, with 6 bases left between them. Unsorted libraries used 2 million PBMCs kept at -80 degrees C. Findings and caveats of the study: In HTLV-1-associated myelopathy, TCR clonal expansion was greatest, and in multiple sclerosis it was least, below healthy controls. Subjects shared no identical expanded-clone CDR3 amino acid sequences, suggesting private TCR-beta repertoires in all groups.

This clonotype came up many times. Antigen specificity is unknown. Specimen: PBMCs. The chain couples TRBV12-3 or TRBV12-4 to TRBJ1-1; a possible D gene is TRBD1 (5 bases). The TCR sequence derives from a man aged 25 to 40 with multiple sclerosis. The CDR3 bases are TGTGCCAGCAGTTTAAGACAGACTGAAGCTTTCTTT. Protein sequence: CASSLRQTEAFF.